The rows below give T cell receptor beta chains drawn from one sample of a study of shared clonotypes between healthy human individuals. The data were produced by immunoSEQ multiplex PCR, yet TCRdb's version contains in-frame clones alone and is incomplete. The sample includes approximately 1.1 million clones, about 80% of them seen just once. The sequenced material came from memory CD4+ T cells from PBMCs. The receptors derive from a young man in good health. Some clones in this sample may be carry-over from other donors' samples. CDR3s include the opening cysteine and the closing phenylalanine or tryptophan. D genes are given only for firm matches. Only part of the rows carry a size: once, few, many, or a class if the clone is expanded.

TGCAGCGTTGAAGGAACCGGGTGGGAGACCCAGTACTTC | CSVEGTGWETQYF | NA | TRBJ2-5 | NA | TRBV29-1
TGCGCCAGCAACAGACTAGCGGGCAGCTACAATGAGCAGTTCTTC | CASNRLAGSYNEQFF | NA | TRBJ2-1 | TRBD2 | TRBV5-1
TGTGCCAGTAGGACCGGACCGAACTATGGCTACACCTTC | CASRTGPNYGYTF | NA | TRBJ1-2 | NA | TRBV19
TGTGCCAGCAGCTCCCAACAGGGACCTGGAAACACCATATATTTT | CASSSQQGPGNTIYF | NA | TRBJ1-3 | NA | TRBV7-3
TGCGCCAGCAGCTGGAGTGGACAGGGCTCGGGTATAGCGCAGTATTTT | CASSWSGQGSGIAQYF | few | TRBJ2-3 | TRBD1 | TRBV5-1
TGTGCCAGCGGACAAGGGACTTATTCTAACTATGGCTACACCTTC | CASGQGTYSNYGYTF | NA | TRBJ1-2 | NA | TRBV28
TGTGCCAGCAGCCCTACTTCAACCTACAATGAGCAGTTCTTC | CASSPTSTYNEQFF | NA | TRBJ2-1 | NA | TRBV14
TGTGCCAGCAGTGAAGGGGCCACCTGGTCCCAGTACTTC | CASSEGATWSQYF | NA | TRBJ2-5 | NA | TRBV2
TGTGCCAGCAGCTCCCAGGAGGGGAAGGAGCTGTTTTTT | CASSSQEGKELFF | NA | TRBJ2-2 | NA | TRBV7-2
TGTGCCAGTAACCCTTTCGACAGGGCCAACGTCCTGACTTTC | CASNPFDRANVLTF | NA | TRBJ2-6 | NA | TRBV19
TGTGCCAGCAGTTTATCTCCTAGCGGGAGGGAATACGAGCAGTACTTC | CASSLSPSGREYEQYF | NA | TRBJ2-7 | TRBD2 | TRBV27
TGTGCCAGCAGTTCGTACAAAAACATTCAGTACTTC | CASSSYKNIQYF | NA | TRBJ2-4 | NA | TRBV28
TGTGCCAGTAGAGGCGAGGCCTCCCAAGAGACCCAGTACTTC | CASRGEASQETQYF | NA | TRBJ2-5 | NA | TRBV19
TGTGCCAGCAGTGGGACTAGCGGAGAGCAGTTCTTC | CASSGTSGEQFF | NA | TRBJ2-1 | TRBD2 | TRBV2
TGCGCCAGCAGCCAAACGCCCGGTGGTAGCGGATACGAGCAGTACTTC | CASSQTPGGSGYEQYF | NA | TRBJ2-7 | NA | TRBV4-1
TGTGCCAGCAGCTTCGGTTTTGGGGGGTCCAGGGCGGAGACCCAGTACTTC | CASSFGFGGSRAETQYF | NA | TRBJ2-5 | NA | TRBV7-2
TGCGCCAGCAGCTTCGGGACCAAGAATGAGCAGTTCTTC | CASSFGTKNEQFF | NA | TRBJ2-1 | NA | TRBV5-1
TGTGCCAGCAGGGGACAGGGACGAGGCACCGGGGAGCTGTTTTTT | CASRGQGRGTGELFF | NA | TRBJ2-2 | TRBD1 | TRBV2
TGTGCCAGCAGTCGGCAGGGTGGCGAAAAACTGTTTTTT | CASSRQGGEKLFF | few | TRBJ1-4 | NA | TRBV2
TGCGCCAGCAGTGAGTCTGGGACAGTGGGACGGCGGGAGCAGTACTTC | CASSESGTVGRREQYF | NA | TRBJ2-7 | TRBD1 | TRBV10-1
TGTGCCAGCAGCCTTACGGACTCTGAGCAGTTCTTC | CASSLTDSEQFF | NA | TRBJ2-1 | NA | TRBV4-2
TGCGCCAGCAGCCAGGACAGGTCCTATGGCTACACCTTC | CASSQDRSYGYTF | NA | TRBJ1-2 | TRBD1 | TRBV4-1
TGTGCCAGCCTCGGGGCCACAGATACGCAGTATTTT | CASLGATDTQYF | NA | TRBJ2-3 | NA | TRBV6-1
TGTGCCAGCAGCTTCAGGACTAGCGGGAGGGCCAGGTACAATGAGCAGTTCTTC | CASSFRTSGRARYNEQFF | NA | TRBJ2-1 | TRBD2 | TRBV5-6
TGTGCCAGCAGTGCCGGGACTATGTTTCATGAGCAGTTCTTC | CASSAGTMFHEQFF | NA | TRBJ2-1 | TRBD2 | TRBV25-1
TGCGCCAGCAGCTTGGTTAGCGGACCATCCTACGAGCAGTACTTC | CASSLVSGPSYEQYF | NA | TRBJ2-7 | NA | TRBV5-1
TGTGCCAGCAGGCCGTCGGACGGCGGCGATGGCTACACCTTC | CASRPSDGGDGYTF | NA | TRBJ1-2 | NA | TRBV28
TGTGCCAGCAGTGAGATAGCTCCCCTCCACTTT | CASSEIAPLHF | once | TRBJ1-6 | NA | TRBV6-1
TGTGCCTGGAGGTGGGGACAAGTCTATGGCTACACCTTC | CAWRWGQVYGYTF | NA | TRBJ1-2 | NA | TRBV30
TGTGCCAGCAGCGTTGGTGATACGCAGTATTTT | CASSVGDTQYF | NA | TRBJ2-3 | NA | TRBV9
TGTGCCAGCAGCTTCACTGCCAGCTCCTACAATGAGCAGTTCTTC | CASSFTASSYNEQFF | NA | TRBJ2-1 | NA | TRBV7-2
TGCGCCAGCAGTCGGGGGGCACAGTGGGATTTAGCCAAAAACATTCAGTACTTC | CASSRGAQWDLAKNIQYF | NA | TRBJ2-4 | NA | TRBV5-1
TGCGCCAGCAGCCACCCCGGCGGTGAGACCCAGTACTTC | CASSHPGGETQYF | NA | TRBJ2-5 | NA | TRBV4-1
TGCAGCGTTGTTAGGCAGGGCAATTACAATGAGCAGTTCTTC | CSVVRQGNYNEQFF | once | TRBJ2-1 | NA | TRBV29-1
TGTGCCACCAGCAGAGGACCCAACAATTGGCAGTTCTTC | CATSRGPNNWQFF | NA | TRBJ2-1 | NA | TRBV15
TGTGCCAGCAGCTTAATTGAGGGGCAGCCCCAGCATTTT | CASSLIEGQPQHF | NA | TRBJ1-5 | NA | TRBV7-6
TGCGCCAGCAGCTTGGGACAGGGGGCCTATGGCTACACCTTC | CASSLGQGAYGYTF | NA | TRBJ1-2 | TRBD1 | TRBV5-1
TGCGCCAGCAGCTGGACGGTAGAAGAGACCCAGTACTTC | CASSWTVEETQYF | NA | TRBJ2-5 | NA | TRBV5-1
TGTGCCAGCAAATCCAACGGGCTCTACGAGCAGTACTTC | CASKSNGLYEQYF | NA | TRBJ2-7 | NA | TRBV28
TGTGCCAGCAGCTTCCCATATAGCGGGAAGAATCACAATGAGCAGTTCTTC | CASSFPYSGKNHNEQFF | NA | TRBJ2-1 | TRBD2 | TRBV11-1
TGTGCCAGCAGCTCCGCGGGAAATCCCGGTCAGGGTGAGCAGTTCTTC | CASSSAGNPGQGEQFF | NA | TRBJ2-1 | NA | TRBV11-1
TGTGCCAGCAGCTTAGCAGGTTACGGGACTGAAGCTTTCTTT | CASSLAGYGTEAFF | NA | TRBJ1-1 | NA | TRBV7-9
TGTGCCAGCACCCTCGACAGGGGTACTGAAGCTTTCTTT | CASTLDRGTEAFF | NA | TRBJ1-1 | TRBD1 | TRBV5-6
TGTGCCAGCAGTCCATCCCCAAATCAGCCCCAGCATTTT | CASSPSPNQPQHF | NA | TRBJ1-5 | NA | TRBV28
TGTGCCAGCAGCATCCTAGGACGGGGGAGCTCCTACAATGAGCAGTTCTTC | CASSILGRGSSYNEQFF | NA | TRBJ2-1 | NA | TRBV7-2
TGTGCCAGCAGTTTAGGGACCCAAATTGGGAATGAAAAACTGTTTTTT | CASSLGTQIGNEKLFF | NA | TRBJ1-4 | NA | TRBV28
TGTGCCAGCAGTTTATATCGGACTAGCGGTACCTACGAGCAGTACTTC | CASSLYRTSGTYEQYF | NA | TRBJ2-7 | TRBD2 | TRBV28
TGTGCAAGTCGCTTAAGGGGGCATGCTGGCCTGCTCCGCCGTAGCAATCAGCCCCAGCATTTT | CASRLRGHAGLLRRSNQPQHF | NA | TRBJ1-5 | NA | TRBV12-2
TGCGCCAGCAGCCCCCGACCGGGGGCGGGTGGCTACACCTTC | CASSPRPGAGGYTF | NA | TRBJ1-2 | NA | TRBV5-1
TGTGCCAGCAGCACCGGGACTAGCGGGAGTTCCTACAATGAGCAGTTCTTC | CASSTGTSGSSYNEQFF | NA | TRBJ2-1 | TRBD2 | TRBV9
TGCGCCAGCAGCTTGATACTGGACAATGAGCAGTTCTTC | CASSLILDNEQFF | NA | TRBJ2-1 | NA | TRBV5-1
TGTGCCAGCAGCTTTTACCTCACCGGGGAGCTGTTTTTT | CASSFYLTGELFF | NA | TRBJ2-2 | NA | TRBV7-2
TGTGCCAGCAGCTTAAACCCCCCCTCTAGATTCAATGAGCAGTTCTTC | CASSLNPPSRFNEQFF | NA | TRBJ2-1 | NA | TRBV7-3
TGCGCCAGCAAGACAGCTACTACCATGAACACTGAAGCTTTCTTT | CASKTATTMNTEAFF | NA | TRBJ1-1 | NA | TRBV5-1
TGTGCCAGCAGCTCGACTGGGACAGGGATAAATGAGCAGTTCTTC | CASSSTGTGINEQFF | NA | TRBJ2-1 | TRBD1 | TRBV5-5
TGTGCCACCAGCAGCCAGAAGACTGGAAACACCATATATTTT | CATSSQKTGNTIYF | NA | TRBJ1-3 | NA | TRBV15